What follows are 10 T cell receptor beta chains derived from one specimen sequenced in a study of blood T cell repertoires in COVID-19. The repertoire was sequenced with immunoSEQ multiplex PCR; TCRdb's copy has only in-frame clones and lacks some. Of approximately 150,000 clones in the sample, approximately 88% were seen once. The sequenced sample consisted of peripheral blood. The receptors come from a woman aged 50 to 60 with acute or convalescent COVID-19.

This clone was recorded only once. CDR3 DNA: TGTGCCAGTAAAGGGGGCGACATGGCATTGACTGGGGCCAACGTCCTGACTTTC. Protein: CASKGGDMALTGANVLTF. The chain employs TRBV19 and TRBJ2-6; 7 bases are shared with TRBD1. V was clipped by 7 bases and J by 2 bases; unmatched bases: 14. Per the germline V gene, CDR1 is LNHDA and CDR2 is SQIVND (reference sequence). The CDR3 consists of 18 residues.

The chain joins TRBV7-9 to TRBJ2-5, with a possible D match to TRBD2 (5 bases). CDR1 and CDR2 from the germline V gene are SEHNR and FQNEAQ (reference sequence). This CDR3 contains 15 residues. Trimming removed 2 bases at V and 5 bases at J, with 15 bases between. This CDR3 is CASSLKWRAGETQYF. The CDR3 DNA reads TGTGCCAGCAGCTTAAAGTGGCGGGCCGGGGAGACCCAGTACTTC.

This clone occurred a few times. The CDR3 DNA follows: TGTGCCAGCAGCCGACTAGCCCGAGGGCCCTACGAGCAGTACTTC. Amino acid sequence: CASSRLARGPYEQYF. This chain links TRBV7-9 with TRBJ2-7; 7 positions agree with TRBD2. Germline assignment: CDR1 SEHNR and CDR2 FQNEAQ (reference sequence). J lost 2 bases, V lost 5 bases, and 9 bases had no gene match. The CDR3 length is 15 residues. Full variable domain (remainder filled in from reference TRBV7-9 and TRBJ2-7): DTGVSQNPRHKITKRGQNVTFRCDPISEHNRLYWYRQTLGQGPEFLTYFQNEAQLEKSRLLSDRFSAERPKGSFSTLEIQRTEQGDSAMYLCASSRLARGPYEQYFGPGTRLTVT.

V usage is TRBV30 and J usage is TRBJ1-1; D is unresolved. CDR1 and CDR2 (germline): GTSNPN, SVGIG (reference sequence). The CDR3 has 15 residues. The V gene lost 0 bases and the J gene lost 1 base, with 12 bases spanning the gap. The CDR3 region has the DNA TGTGCCTGGAGTGTAGTGTGGGCTGGGAACACTGAAGCTTTCTTT. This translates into CAWSVVWAGNTEAFF.

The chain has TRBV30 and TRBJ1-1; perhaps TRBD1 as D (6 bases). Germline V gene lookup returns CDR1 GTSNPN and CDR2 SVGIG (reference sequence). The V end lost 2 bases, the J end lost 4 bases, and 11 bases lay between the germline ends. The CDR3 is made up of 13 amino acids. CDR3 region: CAWSSRGSTEAFF. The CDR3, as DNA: TGTGCCTGGAGTAGCAGGGGTTCCACTGAAGCTTTCTTT.

In DNA, the CDR3 is TGTGCCAGCAGTTTATCTTGGGGGGGGACGGGTTCACCCCTCCACTTT. Translation gives CASSLSWGGTGSPLHF. The chain recombines TRBV27 with TRBJ1-6, with D perhaps TRBD1 (5 bases). CDR3 size: 16 residues. Trimming stripped 0 bases from V and 9 bases from J, with 15 bases between. The germline V gene encodes CDR1 MNHEY and CDR2 SMNVEV (reference sequence).

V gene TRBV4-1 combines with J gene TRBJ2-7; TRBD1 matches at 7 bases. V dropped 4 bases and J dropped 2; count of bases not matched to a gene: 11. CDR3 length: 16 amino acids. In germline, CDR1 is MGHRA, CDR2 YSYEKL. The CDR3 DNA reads TGCGCCAGCAGCCTGGAGGACAGGCCCACTACCTACGAGCAGTACTTC. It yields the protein CASSLEDRPTTYEQYF.

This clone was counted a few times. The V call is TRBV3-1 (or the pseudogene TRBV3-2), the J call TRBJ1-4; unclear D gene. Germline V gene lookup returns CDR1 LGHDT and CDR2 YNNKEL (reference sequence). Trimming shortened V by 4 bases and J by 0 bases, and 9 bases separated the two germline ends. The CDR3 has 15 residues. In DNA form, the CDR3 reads TGTGCCAGCAGCCCACCAGGTGCAACTAATGAAAAACTGTTTTTT. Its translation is CASSPPGATNEKLFF.

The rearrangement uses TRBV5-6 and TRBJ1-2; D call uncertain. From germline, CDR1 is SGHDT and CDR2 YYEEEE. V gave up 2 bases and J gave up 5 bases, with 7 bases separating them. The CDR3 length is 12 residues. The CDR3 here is CASSLANYGYTF. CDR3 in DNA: TGTGCCAGCAGCTTAGCGAATTATGGCTACACCTTC. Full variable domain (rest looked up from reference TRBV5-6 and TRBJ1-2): DAGVTQSPTHLIKTRGQQVTLRCSPKSGHDTVSWYQQALGQGPQFIFQYYEEEERQRGNFPDRFSGHQFPNYSSELNVNALLLGDSALYLCASSLANYGYTFGSGTRLTVV.

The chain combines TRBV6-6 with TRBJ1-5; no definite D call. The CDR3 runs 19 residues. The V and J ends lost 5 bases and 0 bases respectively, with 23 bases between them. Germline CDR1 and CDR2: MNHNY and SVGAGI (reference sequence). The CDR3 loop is CASSPVGRAAIYSNQPQHF. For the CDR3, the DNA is TGTGCCAGCAGTCCCGTTGGGAGGGCGGCGATTTATAGCAATCAGCCCCAGCATTTT.